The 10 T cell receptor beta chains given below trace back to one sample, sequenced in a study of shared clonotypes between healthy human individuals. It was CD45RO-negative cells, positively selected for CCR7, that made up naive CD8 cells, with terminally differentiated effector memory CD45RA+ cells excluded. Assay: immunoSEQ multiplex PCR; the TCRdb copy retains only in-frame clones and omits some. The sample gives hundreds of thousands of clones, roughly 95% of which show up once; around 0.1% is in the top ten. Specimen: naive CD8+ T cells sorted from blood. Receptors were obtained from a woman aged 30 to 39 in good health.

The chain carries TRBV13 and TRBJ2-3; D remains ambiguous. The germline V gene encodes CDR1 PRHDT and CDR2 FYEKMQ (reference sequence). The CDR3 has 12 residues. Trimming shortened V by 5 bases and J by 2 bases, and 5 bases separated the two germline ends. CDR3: CASSHYTDTQYF. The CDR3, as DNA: TGTGCCAGCAGCCACTACACAGATACGCAGTATTTT.

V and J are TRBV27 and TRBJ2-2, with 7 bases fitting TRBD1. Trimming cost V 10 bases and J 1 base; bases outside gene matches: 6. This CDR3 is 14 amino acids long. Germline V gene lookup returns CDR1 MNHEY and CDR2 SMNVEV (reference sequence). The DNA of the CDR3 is TGTGCCACCTCCGACAGGGAGAACACCGGGGAGCTGTTTTTT. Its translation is CATSDRENTGELFF.

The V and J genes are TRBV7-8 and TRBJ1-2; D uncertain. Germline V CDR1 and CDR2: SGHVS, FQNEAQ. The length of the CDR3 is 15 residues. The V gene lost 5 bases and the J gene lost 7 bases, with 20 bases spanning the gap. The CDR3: CASSPKSIDMGGYTF. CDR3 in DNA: TGTGCCAGCAGCCCTAAATCAATAGACATGGGTGGCTACACCTTC.

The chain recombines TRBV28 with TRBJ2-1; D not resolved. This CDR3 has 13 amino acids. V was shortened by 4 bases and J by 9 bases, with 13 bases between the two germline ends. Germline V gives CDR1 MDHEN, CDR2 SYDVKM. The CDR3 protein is CASSSLVRGEQFF. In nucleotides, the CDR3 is TGTGCCAGCAGTTCCCTAGTCCGAGGTGAGCAGTTCTTC.

CDR3 DNA sequence: TGCGCCAGCAGCCAAGATGTGGAGTTCGGGGTGACCTACGAGCAGTACTTC. Protein: CASSQDVEFGVTYEQYF. V usage is TRBV4-1 and J usage is TRBJ2-5, with D possibly matching TRBD2 (5 bases). The DNA end is a closer match to TRBJ2-7, so the J assignment may be wrong. The CDR3 consists of 17 residues. The germline gives CDR1 MGHRA, CDR2 YSYEKL.

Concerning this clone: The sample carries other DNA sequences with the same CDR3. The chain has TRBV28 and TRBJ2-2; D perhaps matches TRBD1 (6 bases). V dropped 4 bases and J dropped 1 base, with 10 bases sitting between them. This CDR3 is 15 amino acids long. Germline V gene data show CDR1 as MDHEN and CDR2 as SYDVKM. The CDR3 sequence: CASSSRGGNTGELFF. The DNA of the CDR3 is TGTGCCAGCAGTTCACGAGGGGGGAACACCGGGGAGCTGTTTTTT.

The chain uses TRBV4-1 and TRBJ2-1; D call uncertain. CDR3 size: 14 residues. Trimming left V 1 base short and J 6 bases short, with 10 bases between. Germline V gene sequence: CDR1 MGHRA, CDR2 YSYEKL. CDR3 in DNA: TGCGCCAGCAGCCAAGTCGCCAATACCAATGAGCAGTTCTTC. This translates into CASSQVANTNEQFF.

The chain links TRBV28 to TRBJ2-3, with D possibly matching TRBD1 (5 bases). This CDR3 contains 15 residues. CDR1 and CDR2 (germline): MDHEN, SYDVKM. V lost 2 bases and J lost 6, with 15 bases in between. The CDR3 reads CASSLRGAGWDTQYF. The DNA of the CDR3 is TGTGCCAGCAGTTTAAGGGGCGCCGGTTGGGATACGCAGTATTTT. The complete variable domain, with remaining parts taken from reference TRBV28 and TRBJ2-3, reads DVKVTQSSRYLVKRTGEKVFLECVQDMDHENMFWYRQDPGLGLRLIYFSYDVKMKEKGDIPEGYSVSREKKERFSLILESASTNQTSMYLCASSLRGAGWDTQYFGPGTRLTVL.

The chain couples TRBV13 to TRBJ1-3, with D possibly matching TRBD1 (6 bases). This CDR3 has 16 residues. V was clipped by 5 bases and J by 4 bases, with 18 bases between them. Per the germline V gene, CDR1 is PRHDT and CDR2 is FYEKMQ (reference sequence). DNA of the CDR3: TGTGCCAGCAGCCCAGCCGGGGGCGCTTGGGGAAACACCATATATTTT. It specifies CASSPAGGAWGNTIYF.

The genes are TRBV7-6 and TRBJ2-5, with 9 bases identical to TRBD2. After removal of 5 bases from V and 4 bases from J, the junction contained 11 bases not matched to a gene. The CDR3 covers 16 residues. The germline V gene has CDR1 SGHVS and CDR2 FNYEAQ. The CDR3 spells CASSDDRLADRETQYF. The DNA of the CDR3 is TGTGCCAGCAGCGACGACCGACTAGCGGATAGAGAGACCCAGTACTTC.